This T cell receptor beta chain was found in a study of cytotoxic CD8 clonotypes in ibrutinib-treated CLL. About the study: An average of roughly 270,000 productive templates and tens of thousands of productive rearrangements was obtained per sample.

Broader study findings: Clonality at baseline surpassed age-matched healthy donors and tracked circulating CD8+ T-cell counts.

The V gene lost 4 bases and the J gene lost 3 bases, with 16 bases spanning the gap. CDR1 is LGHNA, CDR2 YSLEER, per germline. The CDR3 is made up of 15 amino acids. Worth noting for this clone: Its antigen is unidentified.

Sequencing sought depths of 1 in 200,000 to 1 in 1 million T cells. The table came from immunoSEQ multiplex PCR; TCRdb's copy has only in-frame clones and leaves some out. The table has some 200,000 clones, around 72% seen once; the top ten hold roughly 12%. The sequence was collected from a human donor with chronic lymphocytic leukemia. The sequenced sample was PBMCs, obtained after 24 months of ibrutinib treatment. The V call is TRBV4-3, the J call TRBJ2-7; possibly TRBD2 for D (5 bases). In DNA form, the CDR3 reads TGCGCCAGCAGCCGATCTGGCAGCGGCGACTACGAGCAGTACTTC. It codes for CASSRSGSGDYEQYF.